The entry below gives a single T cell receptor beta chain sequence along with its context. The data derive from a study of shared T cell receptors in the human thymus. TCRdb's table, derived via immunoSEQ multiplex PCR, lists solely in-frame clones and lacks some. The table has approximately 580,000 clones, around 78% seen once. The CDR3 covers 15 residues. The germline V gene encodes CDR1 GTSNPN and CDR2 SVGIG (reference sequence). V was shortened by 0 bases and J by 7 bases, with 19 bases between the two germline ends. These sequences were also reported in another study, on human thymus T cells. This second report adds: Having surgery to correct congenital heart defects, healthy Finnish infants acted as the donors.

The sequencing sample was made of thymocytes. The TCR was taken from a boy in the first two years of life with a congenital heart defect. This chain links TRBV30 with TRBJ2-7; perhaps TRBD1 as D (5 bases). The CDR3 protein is CAWSVWGPPKGEQYF. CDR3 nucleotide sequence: TGTGCCTGGAGTGTATGGGGTCCTCCAAAGGGGGAGCAGTACTTC.